These T cell receptor beta chains were read from a single sample in a study of blood T cell repertoires in COVID-19. Repertoires were generated with immunoSEQ multiplex PCR, while TCRdb's copy carries only in-frame clones and drops some. Of about half a million clones listed, roughly nine tenths are singletons. Sequenced sample: PBMCs or T cells enriched from blood (not recorded which). These receptors were collected from a woman aged 55-70 years who had recovered from COVID-19. Both conserved end residues are trimmed from each CDR3.

15	TRBJ1-6	TRBV6-1	ASSERDRALYNSPLH
15	TRBJ1-1	TRBV25-1	ASSFLGGGAENTEAF
12	TRBJ2-1	TRBV15	ATSSLISGGEQF
12	TRBJ1-1	TRBV5-4	ASSSSVAVTEAF
12	TRBJ2-3	TRBV7-2	ASSPPGSTDTQY
14	TRBJ1-6	TRBV7-8	ASSREPGSRSSPLH
18	TRBJ1-6	TRBV7-2	ASSLAPRVLGGSYNSPLH
13	TRBJ2-7	TRBV7-9	ASSLAGTGLGEQY
11	TRBJ1-4	TRBV9	ASSGGPNEKLF
13	TRBJ1-2	TRBV5-6	ASSPGQGRGYGYT
13	TRBJ2-2	TRBV4-1	ASSHPTRNTGELF
14	TRBJ1-1	TRBV23-1	ASSQWSGGRGTEAF
13	TRBJ2-2	TRBV15	ATSTQAGNTGELF
13	TRBJ2-1	TRBV5-1	ASSLGLAGNNEQF
14	TRBJ2-6	TRBV10-3	AISEGGRSGANVLT
11	TRBJ1-3	TRBV7-2	ASSTTSGNTIY
12	TRBJ1-1	TRBV6-1	ASSAAGPYTEAF
12	TRBJ1-4	TRBV20-1	SASGLATNEKLF
13	TRBJ1-3	TRBV19	ASSIGASNRNTIY
13	TRBJ2-3	TRBV5-1	ASSFGGQNTDTQY
13	TRBJ1-3	TRBV19	ASSIGSYSGNTIY
16	TRBJ2-1	TRBV5-6	ASSMGGLGFPLGNEQF
12	TRBJ2-1	TRBV10-2	ASTRASAFAEQF
13	TRBJ1-2	TRBV3-1/TRBV3-2	ASSRGQGGDYGYT
14	TRBJ1-6	TRBV19	ASSMMAGLRNSPLH
12	TRBJ2-7	TRBV3-1/TRBV3-2	ASSPSGGAYEQY
14	TRBJ1-4	TRBV7-8	ASSLVIGGPNEKLF
7	TRBJ1-2	TRBV20-1	SATDGYT
12	TRBJ1-1	TRBV5-4	ASSLDRGRTEAF
14	TRBJ1-5	TRBV6-5	ASSYSSPPGNQPQH
16	TRBJ2-1	TRBV4-1	ASTPQGQGAGSYNEQF
12	TRBJ1-1	TRBV27	ASSLRGLNTEAF
14	TRBJ1-3	TRBV7-2	ASSLAMDRVGNTIY
13	TRBJ2-1	TRBV3-1/TRBV3-2	ASSRGLAGGSTLF
14	TRBJ1-6	TRBV6-1	ASSELTGQANSPLH
10	TRBJ2-5	TRBV2	ASSDRGETQY
13	TRBJ1-4	TRBV28	ASSPPGATNEKLF
12	TRBJ2-7	TRBV19	ASRETGAPYEQY
12	TRBJ1-2	TRBV7-9	ASSYGTFNYGYT
13	TRBJ1-2	TRBV30	AWSVRGTGTSGYT
14	TRBJ1-1	TRBV7-2	ASSPPGRGRGTEAF
14	TRBJ2-2	TRBV5-4	ASSSETRHLVGELF
14	TRBJ2-7	TRBV5-1	ASSGDRGPVRYEQY
14	TRBJ1-2	TRBV18	ASSPLEAGANYGYT
12	TRBJ1-2	TRBV6-5	ASSSTGGKYGYT
13	TRBJ2-6	TRBV2	VSSDVSSGANVLT
12	TRBJ1-2	TRBV10-3	AISDGAGNYGYT
12	TRBJ1-5	TRBV27	ASSPDRSNQPQH
13	TRBJ1-3	TRBV9	ASSRDTLSGNTIY
13	TRBJ2-7	TRBV14	ASSRSGQELYEQY
12	TRBJ1-1	TRBV6-5	ASRTGAVNTEAF
13	TRBJ1-1	TRBV5-1	ASSFFDRAGAEAF
10	TRBJ2-1	TRBV7-9	ASSRSTGDVF